The 18 T cell receptor beta chains presented below share a single source sample, sequenced in a study of CD8 T cells in Susac syndrome. RNA was extracted with the RNeasy kit, and a quantity of roughly 0.45 to 1 ug was reverse transcribed using random hexamers. MiXCR, applied by TCRdb to the immunoSEQ multiplex PCR reads, yields one record per CDR3 protein. This sample has approximately 120,000 distinct CDR3 sequences, with about 93% found just once. Sequenced sample: CD8+ T cells from PBMCs. These receptors all come from a human donor with multiple sclerosis.

The chain uses TRBV7-9 and TRBJ2-7; D is uncertain. Germline CDR1 reads SEHNR; CDR2 reads FQNEAQ (reference sequence). Trimming cost V 1 base and J 1 base, with 8 bases left between them. The CDR3 sequence is 14 residues long. In DNA form, the CDR3 reads TGTGCCAGCAGCTTAGACTGGCTTTCCTACGAGCAGTACTTC. Translated: CASSLDWLSYEQYF.

V is TRBV19 and J is TRBJ1-2; D unclear. The CDR3 has 12 amino acids. Germline lookup yields CDR1 LNHDA and CDR2 SQIVND (reference sequence). Trimming took off 5 bases at V and 2 bases at J, with 6 bases between the two ends. The CDR3 region is CASSRRNYGYTF. For the CDR3, the DNA is TGTGCCAGTAGTCGCCGGAACTATGGCTACACCTTC.

V and J are TRBV28 and TRBJ2-7; 8 nucleotides align to TRBD1. This CDR3 comprises 17 residues. Germline V lookup: CDR1 MDHEN, CDR2 SYDVKM. The J segment lost 0 bases and the V segment lost 5 bases, leaving 12 bases of the junction unmatched. CDR3 in DNA: TGTGCCAGCAGTCCGCCCAGGGGGCGAGTGCCCTCCTACGAGCAGTACTTC. Translating gives CASSPPRGRVPSYEQYF. The entire variable domain, with the rest obtained from reference TRBV28 and TRBJ2-7, is as follows: DVKVTQSSRYLVKRTGEKVFLECVQDMDHENMFWYRQDPGLGLRLIYFSYDVKMKEKGDIPEGYSVSREKKERFSLILESASTNQTSMYLCASSPPRGRVPSYEQYFGPGTRLTVT.

The rearrangement uses TRBV7-3 and TRBJ2-3, with TRBD2 matching over 14 bases. The V gene's germline CDR1 is SGHTA and CDR2 FQGTGA. V was pared by 5 bases and J by 3 bases, with 13 bases of the junction left unmatched. This CDR3 region has 19 residues. Here the CDR3 reads CASSPGLAGEGRRTDTQYF. The CDR3 DNA is TGTGCCAGCAGCCCGGGACTAGCGGGAGAAGGGCGGCGGACAGATACGCAGTATTTT.

Only one count was recorded for this clonotype. The rearrangement joins TRBV28 to TRBJ1-1; D call uncertain. This CDR3 has 13 amino acids. Trimming removed 2 bases from V and 8 bases from J, with 12 bases in between. Germline CDR1 MDHEN, CDR2 SYDVKM. The CDR3, as DNA: TGTGCCAGCAGTTTAATGAGGGCGGGGGAAGCTTTCTTT. It specifies CASSLMRAGEAFF.

The chain is built from TRBV7-9 and TRBJ2-1; possibly TRBD2 for D (6 bases). V shed 1 base and J shed 8 bases, with 15 bases lying between them. Germline lookup yields CDR1 SEHNR and CDR2 FQNEAQ (reference sequence). This CDR3 region has 15 residues. The CDR3 nucleotides read TGTGCCAGCAGCTTAGGGTCGGGACCGGGGGATGAGCAGTTCTTC. Its translation is CASSLGSGPGDEQFF.

This clonotype appeared once. The chain links TRBV4-1 to TRBJ2-7; TRBD2 might be the D (5 bases). This CDR3 has 17 amino acids. Trimming shortened V by 3 bases and J by 3 bases, and 21 bases separated the two germline ends. Germline loops: CDR1 MGHRA, CDR2 YSYEKL. The CDR3 DNA sequence: TGCGCCAGCAGCCACTTGACTACCGGGAAGTTTATCTACGAGCAGTACTTC. Translation: CASSHLTTGKFIYEQYF.

With respect to this clonotype: The DNA is omitted, as the CDR3 cannot be located on it reliably, and the CDR3 follows TCRdb's listing. This sequence joins TRBV7-5 and TRBJ2-4. TRBV7-5 is noted as a pseudogene. The CDR3 is 18 amino acids long, termini counted. The CDR3 loop reads CISVSEARTDPAKNIQYF.

The chain uses TRBV28 and TRBJ1-5, with 7 bases lining up with TRBD1. CDR1 and CDR2 from the germline V gene are MDHEN and SYDVKM. The length of the CDR3 is 13 residues. The V segment lost 8 bases and the J segment 2 bases; nucleotides outside the gene matches: 3. For the CDR3, the DNA is TGTGCCAGCTGGGGGACAGGCAATCAGCCCCAGCATTTT. Amino acid sequence: CASWGTGNQPQHF.

V gene TRBV7-9 combines with J gene TRBJ1-3; no clear D gene. V dropped 3 bases and J dropped 11 bases, with 11 bases sitting between them. Germline CDR1 reads SEHNR; CDR2 reads FQNEAQ (reference sequence). The CDR3 runs 12 residues. The CDR3 loop reads CASSLNELAIYF. The CDR3, as DNA: TGTGCCAGCAGCTTGAACGAGCTCGCCATATATTTT. Full variable domain (missing parts from reference TRBV7-9 and TRBJ1-3): DTGVSQNPRHKITKRGQNVTFRCDPISEHNRLYWYRQTLGQGPEFLTYFQNEAQLEKSRLLSDRFSAERPKGSFSTLEIQRTEQGDSAMYLCASSLNELAIYFGEGSWLTVV.

The chain carries TRBV5-6 and TRBJ2-3, with D hard to call. This CDR3 has 16 amino acids. Trimming pared 0 bases from V and 5 bases from J, leaving 16 bases between. Per germline, CDR1 SGHDT and CDR2 YYEEEE. The CDR3 region has the DNA TGTGCCAGCAGCTTGGCGGGTAGTGCCCTGGTAGATACGCAGTATTTT. It is translated as CASSLAGSALVDTQYF. Combining the CDR3 with reference TRBV5-6 and TRBJ2-3 gives the whole variable domain DAGVTQSPTHLIKTRGQQVTLRCSPKSGHDTVSWYQQALGQGPQFIFQYYEEEERQRGNFPDRFSGHQFPNYSSELNVNALLLGDSALYLCASSLAGSALVDTQYFGPGTRLTVL.

The genes are TRBV20-1 and TRBJ1-5; tentatively, D is TRBD1 (5 bases). V lost 3 bases and J lost 4, with 13 bases in between. This CDR3 has 14 residues. Germline V gene sequence: CDR1 DFQATT, CDR2 SNEGSKA (reference sequence). The CDR3 DNA reads TGCAGTGCTAGCCCAGGGTTTGCTAATCAGCCCCAGCATTTT. Translation gives CSASPGFANQPQHF.

The chain recombines TRBV29-1 with TRBJ2-2, with D perhaps TRBD2 (6 bases). The CDR3 is made up of 13 amino acids. Germline values: CDR1 SQVTM, CDR2 ANQGSEA. V shed 4 bases and J shed 2 bases, with 8 bases lying between them. The CDR3 here is CSVVAGNTGELFF. The CDR3 DNA sequence: TGCAGCGTTGTTGCGGGAAACACCGGGGAGCTGTTTTTT.

In its sample, this clonotype was seen once. This chain connects TRBV3-1 to TRBJ2-1; 8 bases fit TRBD2. The CDR3 covers 16 residues. CDR1 and CDR2 from the germline V gene are LGHDT and YNNKEL (reference sequence). J lost 3 bases, V lost 2 bases, and 6 bases had no gene match. Here the CDR3 DNA reads TGTGCCAGCAGCCAACTTGCGAGCGGGAGCTACAATGAGCAGTTCTTC. It translates to CASSQLASGSYNEQFF.

The chain is built from TRBV30 and TRBJ2-7; D perhaps matches TRBD1 (5 bases). CDR1 GTSNPN and CDR2 SVGIG come from the germline V gene (reference sequence). V was cut by 0 bases and J by 2 bases, with 8 bases left in between. This CDR3 has 13 residues. DNA for the CDR3: TGTGCCTGGAGTGTAGGGGTTGCCTACGAGCAGTACTTC. Its translation: CAWSVGVAYEQYF.

This chain connects TRBV19 to TRBJ2-7; TRBD2 matches at 8 bases. V dropped 3 bases and J dropped 2; count of bases not matched to a gene: 3. Germline V gives CDR1 LNHDA, CDR2 SQIVND (reference sequence). The CDR3 runs 14 residues. The CDR3 here is CASSMTAGAYEQYF. The DNA of the CDR3 is TGTGCCAGTAGTATGACAGCGGGAGCCTACGAGCAGTACTTC.

This chain links TRBV24-1 with TRBJ2-2, with unresolved D. With 5 bases removed from V and 3 bases from J, the gap between germline ends came to 9 bases. This CDR3 comprises 14 residues. Germline CDR1 is KGHDR and CDR2 is SFDVKD. The CDR3 sequence is CATSGQTDTGELFF. The CDR3 DNA reads as TGTGCCACCAGTGGCCAGACGGACACCGGGGAGCTGTTTTTT.

The chain employs TRBV19 and TRBJ1-1; 7 bases match TRBD1. The CDR3 has 14 amino acids. The V and J ends lost 6 bases and 3 bases, in that order; junction bases with no gene match: 7. Germline V gene sequence: CDR1 LNHDA, CDR2 SQIVND (reference sequence). CDR3 in DNA: TGTGCCAGTAGGAGACAGGGAACCTACACTGAAGCTTTCTTT. Translation: CASRRQGTYTEAFF.